The T cell receptor (beta chain) under discussion was sequenced for a study of CD8 T cells in Susac syndrome. Trimming took off 5 bases at V and 5 bases at J, with 12 bases between the two ends. Germline-derived CDR1 and CDR2 are SEHNR and FQNEAQ (reference sequence). The CDR3 runs 13 residues. When the RNA was reverse transcribed, random hexamers were used with an input of roughly 0.45 to 1 ug. Amplification of TCR beta CDR3 was carried out by immunoSEQ multiplex PCR, which covered 54 Vbeta and 13 Jbeta segments. TCRdb redid the calling of the immunoSEQ multiplex PCR reads with MiXCR, one entry per CDR3 protein. The repertoire includes about 160,000 distinct CDR3 sequences, approximately 94% of them detected once, and about 0.089% sits in the top ten.

The clonotype originates from a human donor with multiple sclerosis. Sequences were obtained from CD4+ T cells from PBMCs. The chain is built from TRBV7-9 and TRBJ2-5, with a tentative D call TRBD2 (5 bases). Written as DNA, the CDR3 is TGTGCCAGCAGCCCCGTGTCGGGGGAGACCCAGTACTTC. Its protein product is CASSPVSGETQYF.